The 32 T cell receptor beta chains below all came from one sample that was sequenced in a study of cytomegalovirus exposure and HLA in healthy donors. It was with 60 Vbeta and 13 Jbeta primers that the PCR ran. The table came from immunoSEQ multiplex PCR; TCRdb's copy has only in-frame clones and leaves some out. The table shows over 200,000 clones, with 70% occurring only once. What was sequenced was PBMCs. These receptors were taken from a man in his forties in good health and CMV-seropositive.

The CDR3 loop is CASSFPGLEGEKLFF. The CDR3 DNA reads as TGTGCCAGCAGCTTCCCGGGACTTGAGGGCGAAAAACTGTTTTTT. This chain uses TRBV7-9 with TRBJ1-4; TRBD1 is a possible D gene (5 bases). The CDR3 spans 15 residues. Germline CDR1 reads SEHNR; CDR2 reads FQNEAQ (reference sequence). V dropped 3 bases and J dropped 8 bases, with 16 bases sitting between them.

This clone turned up a few times. The chain joins TRBV28 to TRBJ1-6; possible D gene TRBD1, 5 bases. The germline V gene has CDR1 MDHEN and CDR2 SYDVKM. Deletions cut 6 bases from V and 4 bases from J, with 10 bases between. The CDR3 spans 14 residues. CDR3 nucleotides: TGTGCCAGCAGACAGGACAAATATAATTCACCCCTCCACTTT. Protein product: CASRQDKYNSPLHF.

The gene calls are TRBV28 and TRBJ1-5; no reliable D call. The CDR3 spans 15 residues. Deletions cut 6 bases from V and 1 base from J, with 13 bases between. CDR1 and CDR2 (germline): MDHEN, SYDVKM. The CDR3 DNA reads as TGTGCCAGCAGCAACCCTCGAGGGAGCAATCAGCCCCAGCATTTT. Amino acid sequence: CASSNPRGSNQPQHF.

The V call is TRBV19, the J call TRBJ1-2, with 7 bases identical to TRBD1. From germline, CDR1 is LNHDA and CDR2 SQIVND (reference sequence). V trimming: 7 bases; J trimming: 6 bases; junction bases outside the gene matches: 8. The CDR3 is 13 residues long. CDR3 residues: CASINRDRDGYTF. CDR3 nucleotides: TGTGCCAGTATAAACCGGGACAGAGATGGCTACACCTTC.

This rearrangement joins TRBV5-1 to TRBJ2-5; 12 nucleotides line up with TRBD2. Germline values: CDR1 SGHRS, CDR2 YFSETQ. The CDR3 is made up of 17 amino acids. Losses at the gene ends were 0 bases for V and 1 base for J; bases not matched to a gene: 4. The CDR3 loop reads CASSLATSGGFQETQYF. Here the CDR3 DNA reads TGCGCCAGCAGCTTGGCGACTAGCGGGGGTTTCCAAGAGACCCAGTACTTC.

This chain uses TRBV11-2 with TRBJ2-5; D ambiguous. The germline V gene encodes CDR1 SGHAT and CDR2 FQNNGV. The CDR3 has 12 residues. Trimming pared 6 bases from V and 1 base from J, leaving 6 bases between. This CDR3 is CASSYTQETQYF. CDR3 DNA: TGTGCCAGCAGTTACACCCAAGAGACCCAGTACTTC.

This chain joins TRBV6-1 and TRBJ2-5, with 8 bases identical to TRBD2. Losses at the gene ends were 1 base for V and 3 bases for J; bases not matched to a gene: 13. The CDR3 runs to 18 residues. Germline CDR1 is MNHNS and CDR2 is SASEGT. The CDR3 nucleotides are TGTGCCAGCAGTGAAGTTTTGGCGGGGGGCCTTCCGGAAGAGACCCAGTACTTC. Protein sequence: CASSEVLAGGLPEETQYF.

The J gene is TRBJ1-2, the V gene TRBV15, with D perhaps matching TRBD1 (5 bases). The germline CDR1 and CDR2 sequences are LNHNV and YYDKDF (reference sequence). The ends were cut back, 0 bases at V and 4 bases at J, with 6 bases in the middle. This CDR3 is built from 13 residues. CDR3 amino acids: CATSRDRAYGYTF. The DNA of the CDR3 is TGTGCCACCAGCAGAGACAGGGCCTATGGCTACACCTTC.

This clone was picked up a small number of times. Other DNA sequences in this specimen translate into the identical CDR3. This rearrangement joins TRBV6-5 to TRBJ1-3; TRBD1 agrees at 8 bases. The CDR3 covers 15 residues. Germline loops: CDR1 MNHEY, CDR2 SVGAGI. The V segment lost 6 bases and the J segment 0 bases; nucleotides outside the gene matches: 4. The CDR3 loop reads CASSLTGGSGNTIYF. The CDR3 nucleotides read TGTGCCAGCAGCTTAACAGGGGGCTCTGGAAACACCATATATTTT.

The chain recombines TRBV6-1 with TRBJ2-3; 8 positions agree with TRBD1. This CDR3 comprises 15 residues. Germline V lookup: CDR1 MNHNS, CDR2 SASEGT. J was trimmed by 5 bases and V by 7 bases; bases with no gene match: 11. The chain's CDR3 is CASNIRTGSRDTQYF. The DNA for the CDR3 is TGTGCCAGCAATATCCGGACAGGGTCGAGAGATACGCAGTATTTT.

This clone has a handful of counts. This rearrangement joins TRBV18 to TRBJ1-1; D possibly corresponds to TRBD1 (5 bases). Trimming left V 3 bases short and J 4 bases short, with 21 bases between. This CDR3 is built from 17 residues. Germline assignment: CDR1 KGHSH and CDR2 LQKENI. Here the CDR3 DNA reads TGTGCCAGCTCACCGGACGCCTTCCTTGGGGGGTTCACTGAAGCTTTCTTT. Amino acid sequence: CASSPDAFLGGFTEAFF.

V gene TRBV9 combines with J gene TRBJ2-3; D may be TRBD1 (5 bases). V was shortened by 3 bases and J by 4 bases, with 15 bases between the two germline ends. The germline V gene has CDR1 SGDLS and CDR2 YYNGEE. The CDR3 has 15 residues. CDR3 nucleotide sequence: TGTGCCAGCAGCGCCTCAGGGAAACGCTCAGATACGCAGTATTTT. Encoded protein: CASSASGKRSDTQYF. Based on the CDR3 plus reference TRBV9 and TRBJ2-3, the full variable domain is DSGVTQTPKHLITATGQRVTLRCSPRSGDLSVYWYQQSLDQGLQFLIQYYNGEERAKGNILERFSAQQFPDLHSELNLSSLELGDSALYFCASSASGKRSDTQYFGPGTRLTVL.

The chain combines TRBV7-2 with TRBJ2-3; weak D call: TRBD2 (6 bases). V was clipped by 5 bases and J by 7 bases, with 22 bases between them. CDR3 length equals 16 residues. The germline V gene encodes CDR1 SGHTA and CDR2 FQGNSA. CDR3 in amino acids: CASSAGHYQEGHTQYF. The CDR3 coding sequence is TGTGCCAGCAGCGCCGGGCACTACCAGGAGGGACATACGCAGTATTTT.

The rearrangement links TRBV4-3 to TRBJ2-5; D may be TRBD1 (6 bases). The end of the DNA aligns better with TRBJ2-7, so the J call may be wrong. The CDR3 is made up of 16 amino acids. Germline-derived CDR1 and CDR2 are LGHNA and YSLEER. The CDR3 sequence is CASSQDWDKSSYEQYF. In DNA form, the CDR3 reads TGCGCCAGCAGCCAAGATTGGGACAAGAGCTCCTACGAGCAGTACTTC.

Only a few counts were recorded for this clone. This chain uses TRBV6-1 with TRBJ1-2; TRBD1 aligns across 7 bases. V lost 5 bases and J lost 4; bases outside the gene matches: 4. The CDR3 has 13 residues. The germline V gene encodes CDR1 MNHNS and CDR2 SASEGT. The CDR3 is CASSRQGPYGYTF. The CDR3 coding sequence is TGTGCCAGCAGTCGACAGGGACCCTATGGCTACACCTTC.

The chain joins TRBV7-9 to TRBJ2-1, with TRBD2 as a possible D gene (5 bases). The length of the CDR3 is 15 residues. Per the germline V gene, CDR1 is SEHNR and CDR2 is FQNEAQ (reference sequence). Between the trimmed V and J ends, which lost 5 bases and 7 bases, there was a span of 18 bases. CDR3 in amino acids: CASSPGPFGKNEQFF. In nucleotides, the CDR3 is TGTGCCAGCAGCCCCGGGCCCTTCGGGAAGAATGAGCAGTTCTTC.

This chain uses TRBV5-5 with TRBJ1-6, with 7 bases lining up with TRBD1. The germline V gene has CDR1 SGHKS and CDR2 YYEKEE (reference sequence). This CDR3 spans 14 amino acids. J lost 7 bases, V lost 3 bases, and 4 bases had no gene match. This chain's CDR3 is CASSSDRDNSPLHF. As DNA, the CDR3 is TGTGCCAGCAGCTCCGACAGGGACAATTCACCCCTCCACTTT.

The chain has TRBV5-4 and TRBJ2-2, with 13 bases aligning to TRBD2. The trim removed 0 bases at V and 4 bases at J, leaving 0 bases unmatched. Germline assignment: CDR1 SGHNT and CDR2 YYREEE (reference sequence). This CDR3 is 16 amino acids long. In DNA form, the CDR3 reads TGTGCCAGCAGCTTGGGACTAGCGGGGGGCACCGGGGAGCTGTTTTTT. It encodes CASSLGLAGGTGELFF. Full variable domain (outside the CDR3, taken from reference TRBV5-4 and TRBJ2-2): ETGVTQSPTHLIKTRGQQVTLRCSSQSGHNTVSWYQQALGQGPQFIFQYYREEENGRGNFPPRFSGLQFPNYSSELNVNALELDDSALYLCASSLGLAGGTGELFFGEGSRLTVL.

The rearrangement uses TRBV7-9 and TRBJ2-1, with TRBD2 matching 13 bases. The CDR3 covers 17 residues. V lost 7 bases to trimming and J lost 1 base; unmatched junction nucleotides: 7. Germline V CDR1 and CDR2: SEHNR, FQNEAQ (reference sequence). The CDR3 region is CASTRTSGGLSYNEQFF. CDR3 DNA sequence: TGTGCCAGCACGCGGACTAGCGGGGGCCTTTCCTACAATGAGCAGTTCTTC.

The V call is TRBV2, the J call TRBJ1-5; 8 nucleotides align to TRBD1. The CDR3 extends over 15 amino acids. Germline loops: CDR1 SNHLY, CDR2 FYNNEI. V dropped 7 bases and J dropped 4; count of bases not matched to a gene: 9. The CDR3: CASIKDRASNQPQHF. The CDR3 bases are TGTGCCAGCATCAAGGACAGGGCTAGTAATCAGCCCCAGCATTTT.

This chain uses TRBV7-9 with TRBJ2-3; the D gene is possibly TRBD1 (5 bases). The CDR3 length is 14 residues. The V gene's germline CDR1 is SEHNR and CDR2 FQNEAQ (reference sequence). Between the trimmed V and J ends, which lost 2 bases and 2 bases, there was a span of 8 bases. In DNA form, the CDR3 reads TGTGCCAGCAGCTTACAGGGTTACACAGATACGCAGTATTTT. Translated: CASSLQGYTDTQYF.

V is TRBV7-2 and J is TRBJ2-7; TRBD1 aligns across 9 bases. The J segment lost 3 bases and the V segment lost 1 base, leaving 4 bases of the junction unmatched. Germline CDR1 SGHTA, CDR2 FQGNSA. This CDR3 has 15 amino acids. The CDR3 DNA follows: TGTGCCAGCAGCTTAGTTGGGACAGGGATCTACGAGCAGTACTTC. As protein: CASSLVGTGIYEQYF.

V and J are TRBV4-1 and TRBJ1-2; 9 positions agree with TRBD1. The junction had 4 bases not matched to a gene; V was cut back by 4 bases and J by 4 bases. CDR1 is MGHRA, CDR2 YSYEKL, per germline. This CDR3 has 14 amino acids. In nucleotides, the CDR3 is TGCGCCAGCAGCCCGGGGACAGGGAGCTATGGCTACACCTTC. As protein: CASSPGTGSYGYTF.

This chain connects TRBV5-6 to TRBJ1-2; tentatively, D is TRBD1 (6 bases). The CDR3 is 14 amino acids. The V end lost 4 bases, the J end lost 5 bases, and 15 bases lay between the germline ends. Germline CDR1 SGHDT, CDR2 YYEEEE. DNA for the CDR3: TGTGCCAGCAGCCCTCGATTCGGACAGTATGGCTACACCTTC. It is translated as CASSPRFGQYGYTF.

The chain is built from TRBV11-2 and TRBJ2-5; perhaps TRBD1 as D (6 bases). This CDR3 is built from 14 residues. V was shortened by 5 bases and J by 5 bases, with 15 bases between the two germline ends. Germline values: CDR1 SGHAT, CDR2 FQNNGV. Here the CDR3 reads CASSLTGLWETQYF. Written as DNA, the CDR3 is TGTGCCAGCAGCCTTACAGGGTTGTGGGAGACCCAGTACTTC.

The chain uses TRBV4-3 and TRBJ1-2, with D perhaps matching TRBD1 (6 bases). This CDR3 comprises 15 residues. Between the trimmed V and J ends, which lost 0 bases and 4 bases, there was a span of 12 bases. The germline V gene encodes CDR1 LGHNA and CDR2 YSLEER. The CDR3 reads CASSQDQQGPYGYTF. The DNA of the CDR3 is TGCGCCAGCAGCCAAGATCAACAGGGACCCTATGGCTACACCTTC.

The chain links TRBV28 to TRBJ1-6; D is unresolved. The CDR3 consists of 12 residues. V lost 8 bases, J lost 7 bases, and 9 bases lay in between. Germline V lookup: CDR1 MDHEN, CDR2 SYDVKM. CDR3 bases: TGTGCCAGCCTTCCTGCGAATTCACCCCTCCACTTT. It is translated as CASLPANSPLHF.

The J gene is TRBJ1-1, the V gene TRBV18; D call uncertain. CDR1 and CDR2 (germline): KGHSH, LQKENI. This CDR3 is built from 12 residues. The V end was cut by 4 bases, the J end by 1 base, with 4 bases between. CDR3 in amino acids: CASSRANTEAFF. The CDR3 nucleotides read TGTGCCAGCTCACGAGCGAACACTGAAGCTTTCTTT. Combining the CDR3 with reference TRBV18 and TRBJ1-1 gives the whole variable domain NAGVMQNPRHLVRRRGQEARLRCSPMKGHSHVYWYRQLPEEGLKFMVYLQKENIIDESGMPKERFSAEFPKEGPSILRIQQVVRGDSAAYFCASSRANTEAFFGQGTRLTVV.

The V and J genes are TRBV16 and TRBJ2-7, with D possibly TRBD1 on 6 matching bases. Germline V gene lookup returns CDR1 KGHSY and CDR2 FQNENV. V shed 0 bases and J shed 2 bases, with 11 bases lying between them. The CDR3 runs 15 residues. The CDR3 DNA reads as TGTGCCAGCAGCCAATCGTCAAGGACAGCCTACGAGCAGTACTTC. It translates to CASSQSSRTAYEQYF.

The V and J genes are TRBV5-1 and TRBJ2-1; D may be TRBD1 (5 bases). This CDR3 is 19 amino acids long. In germline, CDR1 is SGHRS, CDR2 YFSETQ. V lost 7 bases, J lost 4 bases, and 30 bases lay in between. The CDR3 loop is CASRAGSGRAGAWYNEQFF. The CDR3 DNA follows: TGCGCCAGCCGGGCCGGCAGTGGCCGTGCTGGGGCCTGGTACAATGAGCAGTTCTTC.

This chain uses TRBV5-1 with TRBJ1-5; 10 bases are a match to TRBD1. The V segment lost 0 bases and the J segment 7 bases; nucleotides outside the gene matches: 7. CDR3 length: 16 residues. Germline-derived CDR1 and CDR2 are SGHRS and YFSETQ. The CDR3 loop reads CASSLGGGTGDQPQHF. The CDR3 DNA is TGCGCCAGCAGCTTGGGGGGCGGGACAGGGGACCAGCCCCAGCATTTT.

The J gene is TRBJ2-7, the V gene TRBV11-2; 9 nucleotides match TRBD2. Germline trimming cut 3 bases from V and 5 bases from J; bases unmatched to any gene: 14. The CDR3 contains 17 residues. Per germline, CDR1 SGHAT and CDR2 FQNNGV. This CDR3 reads CASSFSHPRGGVNEQYF. The CDR3 DNA is TGTGCCAGCAGCTTTTCCCACCCGCGGGGGGGCGTCAACGAGCAGTACTTC. Full variable domain (remainder filled in from reference TRBV11-2 and TRBJ2-7): EAGVAQSPRYKIIEKRQSVAFWCNPISGHATLYWYQQILGQGPKLLIQFQNNGVVDDSQLPKDRFSAERLKGVDSTLKIQPAKLEDSAVYLCASSFSHPRGGVNEQYFGPGTRLTVT.